These 17 T cell receptor beta chains were sequenced from one sample in a study of neurological immune-mediated disorders. TCRdb recomputed calls from the 5' RACE reads with MiXCR, one row per CDR3 protein. The sample lists just under 20,000 distinct CDR3 sequences, 6% to 8.5% occurring once. Sequenced material: CD8+ T cells from blood. Receptor source: a woman between 25 and 40 years old with HTLV-1-associated myelopathy (HAM/TSP).

The table lists this clonotype with many counts. The rearrangement uses TRBV19 and TRBJ2-3; 7 bases agree with TRBD1. CDR1 and CDR2 (germline): LNHDA, SQIVND (reference sequence). The V and J ends lost 6 bases and 4 bases, in that order; junction bases with no gene match: 13. This CDR3 contains 16 residues. The DNA of the CDR3 is TGTGCCAGTAGCACCGGGACAGAGGGGGTCGCAGATACGCAGTATTTT. It yields the protein CASSTGTEGVADTQYF.

This clonotype was counted many times. The V call is TRBV7-8, the J call TRBJ2-7; possible D gene TRBD2, 5 bases. V was shortened by 4 bases and J by 1 base, with 14 bases between the two germline ends. CDR3 length: 15 residues. Germline V gene data show CDR1 as SGHVS and CDR2 as FQNEAQ. The DNA for the CDR3 is TGTGCCAGCAGCTCCCCGTCGCGAGGGTCCTACGAGCAGTACTTC. This codes for CASSSPSRGSYEQYF.

This clonotype was seen many times. The V and J genes are TRBV7-9 and TRBJ1-1; D might be TRBD1 (6 bases). Germline V gene sequence: CDR1 SEHNR, CDR2 FQNEAQ (reference sequence). V dropped 5 bases and J dropped 6 bases, with 16 bases sitting between them. This CDR3 region has 14 residues. The CDR3 coding sequence is TGTGCCAGCAGCGAGTCAACAGGGACCCCTGAAGCTTTCTTT. Translation: CASSESTGTPEAFF.

This clonotype showed up many times. This rearrangement joins TRBV27 to TRBJ2-1; D gene unclear. This CDR3 contains 13 residues. The germline V and J ends were trimmed by 2 bases and 7 bases, with 9 bases remaining between them. Germline V gives CDR1 MNHEY, CDR2 SMNVEV (reference sequence). The CDR3 coding sequence is TGTGCCAGCAGTTTAGGTGGAGTGAATGAGCAGTTCTTC. As protein: CASSLGGVNEQFF.

This clonotype was counted many times. The J gene is TRBJ1-1, the V gene TRBV20-1, with 8 bases identical to TRBD1. The CDR3 extends over 13 amino acids. CDR1 and CDR2 from the germline V gene are DFQATT and SNEGSKA (reference sequence). V shed 8 bases and J 1 base; nucleotides not matched to a gene: 6. As DNA, the CDR3 is TGCAGTTCCTACGGACAGGGGAACACTGAAGCTTTCTTT. Translating it yields CSSYGQGNTEAFF.

This clonotype was seen many times. J is TRBJ1-1 and V is TRBV20-1; D remains ambiguous. The CDR3 spans 14 residues. V lost 0 bases and J lost 6, with 14 bases in between. Germline assignment: CDR1 DFQATT and CDR2 SNEGSKA (reference sequence). The CDR3 DNA reads as TGCAGTGCTAGAGATTTAGGAGCCGGCGCTGAAGCTTTCTTT. Translating gives CSARDLGAGAEAFF.

This clonotype has ten or more counts. The V call is TRBV15, the J call TRBJ2-3; D perhaps matches TRBD1 (6 bases). This CDR3 has 16 amino acids. CDR1 and CDR2 (germline): LNHNV, YYDKDF (reference sequence). The V gene lost 2 bases and the J gene lost 1 base, with 13 bases spanning the gap. The CDR3: CATSRSQGTGTDTQYF. For the CDR3, the DNA is TGTGCCACCAGCAGATCACAGGGAACGGGCACAGATACGCAGTATTTT.

This clonotype was seen at least ten times. The chain combines TRBV3-1 with TRBJ2-1; D call uncertain. Deletions cut 0 bases from V and 10 bases from J, with 10 bases between. This CDR3 spans 13 amino acids. CDR1 and CDR2 (germline): LGHDT, YNNKEL (reference sequence). The chain's CDR3 is CASSQDSDLEQFF. The CDR3 DNA reads TGTGCCAGCAGCCAAGACTCGGACCTCGAGCAGTTCTTC.

V and J are TRBV5-1 and TRBJ2-1; weak D call: TRBD2 (5 bases). The CDR3 spans 15 residues. Trimming took off 4 bases at V and 15 bases at J, with 26 bases between the two ends. CDR1 is SGHRS and CDR2 is YFSETQ in the germline V gene. For the CDR3, the DNA is TGCGCCAGCAGCCTCGGGGAAAGGGATGAGCCCCAAGCGTTCTTC. Protein: CASSLGERDEPQAFF.

In its sample, this clonotype was seen many times. The genes are TRBV12-3 or TRBV12-4 and TRBJ2-1; either TRBD1 or TRBD2 may supply D (5 bases each). This CDR3 is 15 amino acids long. Trimming removed 6 bases at V and 1 base at J, with 13 bases between. DNA of the CDR3: TGTGCCAGCAGCCTTCAGGGAGAGTCCTACAATGAGCAGTTCTTC. Translating gives CASSLQGESYNEQFF.

This clonotype has at least ten counts. The chain joins TRBV30 to TRBJ2-7; 9 nucleotides line up with TRBD1. From germline, CDR1 is GTSNPN and CDR2 SVGIG (reference sequence). V gave up 3 bases and J gave up 1 base; unmatched junction bases: 1. This CDR3 comprises 13 residues. CDR3 sequence: CAWRGQGSYEQYF. In DNA, the CDR3 is TGTGCCTGGAGGGGACAGGGATCCTACGAGCAGTACTTC.

This clonotype was counted ten times or more. This chain links TRBV5-6 with TRBJ1-2; no definite D call. This CDR3 is built from 16 residues. Germline V lookup: CDR1 SGHDT, CDR2 YYEEEE. Trimming cost V 4 bases and J 5 bases, with 21 bases left between them. The CDR3 nucleotides read TGTGCCAGCAGCGGTGCTACGGAAGAAACTCTTTATGGCTACACCTTC. Amino acids: CASSGATEETLYGYTF.

There are many counts of this clonotype. J is TRBJ2-1 and V is TRBV19, with D unresolved. Germline V gene lookup returns CDR1 LNHDA and CDR2 SQIVND (reference sequence). The V gene lost 5 bases and the J gene lost 2 bases, with 4 bases spanning the gap. This CDR3 comprises 12 residues. The CDR3 is CASSAAYNEQFF. As DNA, the CDR3 is TGTGCCAGTAGTGCAGCCTACAATGAGCAGTTCTTC.

By share, this clonotype counts as medium-sized. The rearrangement uses TRBV5-1 and TRBJ2-6; D is undetermined. Germline V gene lookup returns CDR1 SGHRS and CDR2 YFSETQ. With 0 bases removed from V and 4 bases from J, the gap between germline ends came to 5 bases. The length of the CDR3 is 14 residues. The CDR3 DNA sequence: TGCGCCAGCAGCTTGGATGGAGGGGCCAACGTCCTGACTTTC. It specifies CASSLDGGANVLTF.

This clonotype was recorded many times. V is TRBV3-1 and J is TRBJ2-2; D unresolved. Trimming removed 2 bases from V and 6 bases from J, with 16 bases in between. This CDR3 contains 16 residues. Germline V gives CDR1 LGHDT, CDR2 YNNKEL (reference sequence). This chain's CDR3 is CASSQLAVKRAGELFF. Here the CDR3 DNA reads TGTGCCAGCAGCCAATTAGCAGTCAAGCGCGCCGGGGAGCTGTTTTTT.

This clonotype is labeled medium-sized. An end of the junction does not agree with germline; a read error may underlie this. J is TRBJ2-2 and V is TRBV2; 8 bases align to TRBD1. Per germline, CDR1 SNHLY and CDR2 FYNNEI. The CDR3 has 15 amino acids. The CDR3 sequence: CASSEGTGNTGELFF. The CDR3 coding sequence is TGTGCCAGCAGCGAAGGGACAGGGAACACCGGGGAGCTGTTTTTT.

This clonotype has at least ten counts. The chain joins TRBV4-1 to TRBJ1-1, with a possible D match to TRBD1 (5 bases). The length of the CDR3 is 14 residues. Between the trimmed V and J ends, which lost 4 bases and 1 base, there was a span of 10 bases. Per germline, CDR1 MGHRA and CDR2 YSYEKL. DNA for the CDR3: TGCGCCAGCAGCCCCGGGGCAGGGAACACTGAAGCTTTCTTT. This codes for CASSPGAGNTEAFF.